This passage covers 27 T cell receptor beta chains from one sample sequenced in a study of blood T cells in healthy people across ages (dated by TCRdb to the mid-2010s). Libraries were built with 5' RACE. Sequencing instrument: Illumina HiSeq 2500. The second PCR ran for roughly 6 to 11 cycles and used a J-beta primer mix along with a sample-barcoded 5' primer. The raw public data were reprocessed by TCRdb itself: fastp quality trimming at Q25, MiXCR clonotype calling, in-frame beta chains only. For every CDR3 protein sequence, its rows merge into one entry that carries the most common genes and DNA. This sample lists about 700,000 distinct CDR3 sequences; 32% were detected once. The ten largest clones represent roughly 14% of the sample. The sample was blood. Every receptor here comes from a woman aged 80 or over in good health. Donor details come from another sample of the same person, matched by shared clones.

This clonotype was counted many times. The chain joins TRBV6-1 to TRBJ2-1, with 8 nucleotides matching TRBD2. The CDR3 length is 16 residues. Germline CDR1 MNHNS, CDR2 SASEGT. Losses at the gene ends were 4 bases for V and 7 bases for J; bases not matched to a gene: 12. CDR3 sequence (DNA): TGTGCCAGCAGTGGGGGGGTAGCGGGGTATATAAATGAGCAGTTCTTC. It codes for CASSGGVAGYINEQFF.

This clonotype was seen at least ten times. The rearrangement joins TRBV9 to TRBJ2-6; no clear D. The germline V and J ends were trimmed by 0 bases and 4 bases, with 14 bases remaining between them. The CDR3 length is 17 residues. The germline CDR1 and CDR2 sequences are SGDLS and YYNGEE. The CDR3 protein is CASSVEPGPRGANVLTF. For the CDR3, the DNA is TGTGCCAGCAGCGTAGAACCCGGTCCCAGGGGGGCCAACGTCCTGACTTTC.

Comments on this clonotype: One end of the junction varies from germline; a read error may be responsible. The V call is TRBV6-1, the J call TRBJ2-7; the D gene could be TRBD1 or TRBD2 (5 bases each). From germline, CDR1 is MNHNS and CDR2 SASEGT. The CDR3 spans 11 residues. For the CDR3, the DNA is TGTGCCAGCAGAGTAGGGGACGAGCGGTACTTC. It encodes CASRVGDERYF.

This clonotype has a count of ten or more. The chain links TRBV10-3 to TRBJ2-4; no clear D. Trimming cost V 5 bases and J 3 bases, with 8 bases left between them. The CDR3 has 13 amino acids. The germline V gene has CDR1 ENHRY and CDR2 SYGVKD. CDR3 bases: TGTGCCATCAGTATGGACGGCAAAAACATTCAGTACTTC. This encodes CAISMDGKNIQYF.

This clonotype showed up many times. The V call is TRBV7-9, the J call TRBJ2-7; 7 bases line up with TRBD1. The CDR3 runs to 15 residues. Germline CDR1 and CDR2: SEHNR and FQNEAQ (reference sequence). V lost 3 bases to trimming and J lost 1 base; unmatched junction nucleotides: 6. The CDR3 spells CASSFGQDYSYEQYF. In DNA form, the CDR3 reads TGTGCCAGCAGCTTTGGACAGGATTATTCCTACGAGCAGTACTTC.

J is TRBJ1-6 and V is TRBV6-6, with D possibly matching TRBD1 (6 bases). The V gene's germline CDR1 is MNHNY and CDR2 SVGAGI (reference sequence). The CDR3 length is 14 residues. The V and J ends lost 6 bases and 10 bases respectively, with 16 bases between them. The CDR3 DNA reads TGTGCCAGCAGCTACAGGGTCTTGGACTCACCCCTCCACTTT. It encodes CASSYRVLDSPLHF.

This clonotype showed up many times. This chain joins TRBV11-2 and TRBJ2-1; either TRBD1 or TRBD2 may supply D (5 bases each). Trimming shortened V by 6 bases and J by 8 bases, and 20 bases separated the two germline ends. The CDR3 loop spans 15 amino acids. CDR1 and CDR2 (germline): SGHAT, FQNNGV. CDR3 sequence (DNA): TGTGCCAGCAGTCGCCTCGGGGCCCTTGGGGATGAGCAGTTCTTC. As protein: CASSRLGALGDEQFF.

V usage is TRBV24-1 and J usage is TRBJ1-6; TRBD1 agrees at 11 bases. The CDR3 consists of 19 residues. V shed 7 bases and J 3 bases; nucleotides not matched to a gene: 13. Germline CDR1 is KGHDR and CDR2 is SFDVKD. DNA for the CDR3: TGTGCCACCAGAACCCGGGACAGGGGGGAATCTCACTATAATTCACCCCTCCACTTT. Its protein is CATRTRDRGESHYNSPLHF.

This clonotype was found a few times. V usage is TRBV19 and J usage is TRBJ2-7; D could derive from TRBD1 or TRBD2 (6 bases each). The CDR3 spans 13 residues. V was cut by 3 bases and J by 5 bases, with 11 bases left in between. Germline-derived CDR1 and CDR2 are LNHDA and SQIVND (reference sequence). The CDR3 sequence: CASSIPRDNEQYF. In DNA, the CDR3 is TGTGCCAGTAGTATTCCGCGGGACAACGAGCAGTACTTC.

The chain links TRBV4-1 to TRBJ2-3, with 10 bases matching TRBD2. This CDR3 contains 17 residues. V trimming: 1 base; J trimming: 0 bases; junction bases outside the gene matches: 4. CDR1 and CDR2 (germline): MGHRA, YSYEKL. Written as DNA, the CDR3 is TGCGCCAGCAGCCAAGGGGGACTAGCGACTAGCACAGATACGCAGTATTTT. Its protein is CASSQGGLATSTDTQYF.

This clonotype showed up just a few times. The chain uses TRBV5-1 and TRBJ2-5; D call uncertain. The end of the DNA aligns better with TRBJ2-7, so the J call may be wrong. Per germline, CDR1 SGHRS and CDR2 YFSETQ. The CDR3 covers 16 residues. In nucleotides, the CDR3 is TGCGCCAGCAGCTTGGTCCCAGAACCGGAATCTTACGAGCAGTACTTC. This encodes CASSLVPEPESYEQYF.

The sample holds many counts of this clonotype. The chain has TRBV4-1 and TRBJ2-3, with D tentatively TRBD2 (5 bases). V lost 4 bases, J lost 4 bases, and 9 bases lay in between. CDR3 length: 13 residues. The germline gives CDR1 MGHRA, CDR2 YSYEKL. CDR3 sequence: CASSPLAPDTQYF. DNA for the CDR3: TGCGCCAGCAGCCCGCTAGCCCCAGATACGCAGTATTTT.

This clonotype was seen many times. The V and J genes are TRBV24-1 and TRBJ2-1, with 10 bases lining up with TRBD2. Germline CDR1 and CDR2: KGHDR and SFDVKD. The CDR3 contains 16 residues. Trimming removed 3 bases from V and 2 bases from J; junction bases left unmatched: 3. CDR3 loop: CATSDGTSDTYNEQFF. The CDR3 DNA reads TGTGCCACCAGTGATGGGACTAGCGACACCTACAATGAGCAGTTCTTC.

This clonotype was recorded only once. The CDR3 DNA sequence: TGTGCCAGGAGTCAGGGAAAGATGGGGCAAATGGGCGAGGGTTCGCAGTACTTC. It translates to CARSQGKMGQMGEGSQYF. The rearrangement uses TRBV7-2 and TRBJ2-4, with D perhaps being TRBD1 or TRBD2 (5 bases each). The CDR3 spans 18 residues. V was pared by 9 bases and J by 13 bases, with 37 bases between. Germline V gives CDR1 SGHTA, CDR2 FQGNSA. Full variable domain (missing parts from reference TRBV7-2 and TRBJ2-4): GAGVSQSPSNKVTEKGKDVELRCDPISGHTALYWYRQSLGQGLEFLIYFQGNSAPDKSGLPSDRFSAERTGGSVSTLTIQRTQQEDSAVYLCARSQGKMGQMGEGSQYFGAGTRLSVL.

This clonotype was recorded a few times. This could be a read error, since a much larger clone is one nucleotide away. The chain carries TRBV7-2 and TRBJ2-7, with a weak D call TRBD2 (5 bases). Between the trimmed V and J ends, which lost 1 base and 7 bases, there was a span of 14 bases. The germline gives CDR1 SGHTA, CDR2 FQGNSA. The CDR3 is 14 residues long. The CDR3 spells CASSLVTGNNEQYF. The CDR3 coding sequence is TGTGCCAGCAGCTTAGTAACGGGGAATAATGAGCAGTACTTC.

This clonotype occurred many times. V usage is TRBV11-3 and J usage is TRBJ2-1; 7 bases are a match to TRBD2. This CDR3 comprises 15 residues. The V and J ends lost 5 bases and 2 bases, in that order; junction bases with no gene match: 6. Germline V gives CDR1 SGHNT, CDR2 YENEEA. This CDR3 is CASSTRLATYNEQFF. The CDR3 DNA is TGTGCCAGCAGCACCCGACTAGCCACCTACAATGAGCAGTTCTTC.

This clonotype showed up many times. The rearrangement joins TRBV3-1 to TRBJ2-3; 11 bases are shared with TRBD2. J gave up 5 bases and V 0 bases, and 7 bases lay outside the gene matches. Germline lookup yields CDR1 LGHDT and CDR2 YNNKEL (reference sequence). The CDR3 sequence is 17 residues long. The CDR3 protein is CASSQDGLAGGLDTQYF. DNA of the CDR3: TGTGCCAGCAGCCAAGACGGGCTAGCGGGGGGCCTAGATACGCAGTATTTT.

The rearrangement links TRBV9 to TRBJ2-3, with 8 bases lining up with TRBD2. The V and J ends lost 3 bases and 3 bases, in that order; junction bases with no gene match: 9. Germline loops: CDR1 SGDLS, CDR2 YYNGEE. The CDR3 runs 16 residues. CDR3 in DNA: TGTGCCAGCAGCGCGGCTTTAGCGGGGCCGACAGATACGCAGTATTTT. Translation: CASSAALAGPTDTQYF.

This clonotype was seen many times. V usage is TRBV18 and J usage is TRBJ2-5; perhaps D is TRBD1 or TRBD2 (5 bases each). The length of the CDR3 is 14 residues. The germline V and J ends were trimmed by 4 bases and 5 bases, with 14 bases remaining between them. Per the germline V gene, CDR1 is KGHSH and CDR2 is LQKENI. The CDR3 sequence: CASSLSGTLETQYF. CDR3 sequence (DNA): TGTGCCAGCTCACTGTCCGGGACGTTGGAGACCCAGTACTTC.

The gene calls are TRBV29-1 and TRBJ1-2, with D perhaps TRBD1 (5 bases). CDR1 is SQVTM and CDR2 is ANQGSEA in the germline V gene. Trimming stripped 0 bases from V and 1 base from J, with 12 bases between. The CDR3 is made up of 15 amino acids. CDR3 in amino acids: CSVEDRGRINYGYTF. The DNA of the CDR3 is TGCAGCGTTGAAGATCGGGGGAGAATTAACTATGGCTACACCTTC.

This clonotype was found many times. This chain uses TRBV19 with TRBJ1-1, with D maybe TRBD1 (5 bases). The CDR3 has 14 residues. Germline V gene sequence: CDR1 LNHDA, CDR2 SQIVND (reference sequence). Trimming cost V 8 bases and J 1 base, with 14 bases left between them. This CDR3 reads CASRTGTENTEAFF. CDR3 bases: TGTGCCAGTCGCACCGGGACGGAGAACACTGAAGCTTTCTTT.

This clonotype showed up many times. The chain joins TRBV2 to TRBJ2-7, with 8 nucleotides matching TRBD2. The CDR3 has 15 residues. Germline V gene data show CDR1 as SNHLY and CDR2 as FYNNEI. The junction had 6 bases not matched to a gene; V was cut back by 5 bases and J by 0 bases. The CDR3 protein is CASSPLAAISYEQYF. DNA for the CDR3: TGTGCCAGCAGTCCACTAGCGGCTATCTCCTACGAGCAGTACTTC.

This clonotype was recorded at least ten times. CDR3 DNA: TGCAGTGCCAGTCCCGGGCGCGGTGAAAAACTGTTTTTT. Its translation is CSASPGRGEKLFF. This rearrangement joins TRBV20-1 to TRBJ1-4; D is ambiguous. Germline loops: CDR1 DFQATT, CDR2 SNEGSKA (reference sequence). CDR3 length: 13 residues. V was clipped by 6 bases and J by 7 bases, with 15 bases between them.

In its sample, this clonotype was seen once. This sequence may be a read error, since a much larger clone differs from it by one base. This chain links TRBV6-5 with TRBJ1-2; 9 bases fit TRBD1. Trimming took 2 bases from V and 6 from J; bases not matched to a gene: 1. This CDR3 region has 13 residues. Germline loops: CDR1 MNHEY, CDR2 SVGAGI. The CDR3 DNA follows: TGTGCCAGCAGTTACCGGACAGGGGATGGCTACACCTTC. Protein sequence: CASSYRTGDGYTF.

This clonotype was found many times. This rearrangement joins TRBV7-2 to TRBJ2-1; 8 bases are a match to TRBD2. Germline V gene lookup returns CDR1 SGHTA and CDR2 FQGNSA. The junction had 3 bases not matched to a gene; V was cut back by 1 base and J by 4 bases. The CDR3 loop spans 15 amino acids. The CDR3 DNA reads TGTGCCAGCAGCTTAGTTGCGGGGGGTTACAATGAGCAGTTCTTC. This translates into CASSLVAGGYNEQFF.

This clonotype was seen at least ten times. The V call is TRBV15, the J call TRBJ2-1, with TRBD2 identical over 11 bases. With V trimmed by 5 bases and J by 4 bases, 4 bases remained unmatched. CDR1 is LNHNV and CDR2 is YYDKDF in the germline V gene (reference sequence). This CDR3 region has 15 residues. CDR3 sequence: CATSLRTSGYNEQFF. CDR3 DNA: TGTGCCACCAGCCTGAGGACTAGCGGGTACAATGAGCAGTTCTTC.

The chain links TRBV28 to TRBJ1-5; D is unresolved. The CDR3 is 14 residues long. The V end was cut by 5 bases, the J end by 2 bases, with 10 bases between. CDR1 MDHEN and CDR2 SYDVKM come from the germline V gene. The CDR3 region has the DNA TGTGCCAGCAGTCTGATGAGCGGCAATCAGCCCCAGCATTTT. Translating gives CASSLMSGNQPQHF.